Described below is a single T cell receptor beta chain sequence and its context. This entry belongs to a study of control samples from healthy donors and cancer patients. Libraries were prepared by immunoSEQ multiplex PCR; TCRdb keeps only in-frame clonotypes and omits some of them. The sample has roughly 150,000 clones, about nine tenths seen once. This CDR3 spans 15 amino acids. Trimming cost V 2 bases and J 8 bases; bases outside gene matches: 5. CDR1 MGHRA and CDR2 YSYEKL come from the germline V gene. This receptor was taken from a man aged 25-45 years in good health. This chain links TRBV4-1 with TRBJ2-1; 11 bases are shared with TRBD2. Material for sequencing was blood. CDR3 protein: CASSQTSGGFYEQFF. The CDR3 DNA reads TGCGCCAGCAGCCAAACTAGCGGGGGATTCTATGAGCAGTTCTTC.